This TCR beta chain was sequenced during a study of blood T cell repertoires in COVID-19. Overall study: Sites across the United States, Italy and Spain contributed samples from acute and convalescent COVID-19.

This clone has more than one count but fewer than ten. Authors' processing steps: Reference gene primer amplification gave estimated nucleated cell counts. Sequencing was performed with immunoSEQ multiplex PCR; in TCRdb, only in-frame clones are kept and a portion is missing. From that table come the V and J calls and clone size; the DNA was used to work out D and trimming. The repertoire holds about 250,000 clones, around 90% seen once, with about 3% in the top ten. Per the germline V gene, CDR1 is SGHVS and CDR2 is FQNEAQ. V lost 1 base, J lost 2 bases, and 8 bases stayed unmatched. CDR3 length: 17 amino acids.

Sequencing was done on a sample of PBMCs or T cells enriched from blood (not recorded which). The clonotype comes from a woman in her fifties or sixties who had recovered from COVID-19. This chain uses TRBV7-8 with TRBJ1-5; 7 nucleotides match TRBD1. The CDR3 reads CASSLEGGQSGNQPQHF. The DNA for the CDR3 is TGTGCCAGCAGCTTAGAGGGGGGACAGTCTGGCAATCAGCCCCAGCATTTT.